This TCR beta chain derives from a study of identifying expanded T cells in peripheral blood. Study-wide findings and caveats: Over about two and four weeks, about 15 and 18 clones changed, versus more than 1 between replicates.

A note on this clone: Its target is not known.

Germline V lookup: CDR1 MGHRA, CDR2 YSYEKL. This CDR3 contains 14 residues. The V and J ends lost 1 base and 1 base respectively, with 7 bases between them. Sequenced by immunoSEQ multiplex PCR; TCRdb stores in-frame clones only, minus some. Counted here are nearly 60,000 clones, roughly 89% occurring once; the ten biggest clones make up roughly 3.5%. This sequence originates from a person aged 18 to 75 in good health. The specimen was blood. This sequence joins TRBV4-1 and TRBJ1-1; D might be TRBD1 (6 bases). In DNA, the CDR3 is TGCGCCAGCAGCCAAGCGGGACAGAACACTGAAGCTTTCTTT. Its protein product is CASSQAGQNTEAFF.